The sequence of this T cell receptor beta chain was determined in a study of beta chain features in type 1 diabetes. Overall study findings and caveats: Shortening of TCRB CDR3s, moderate but significant, appeared in all four CD4+ subsets of Type 1 diabetes patients. HLA influence on TCRB rearrangement stayed unresolved here. Patients with type 1 diabetes showed fewer VDJ junction insertions and more deletions.

Germline V lookup: CDR1 SNHLY, CDR2 FYNNEI. V was trimmed by 7 bases and J by 0 bases, leaving 13 bases between them. This CDR3 has 14 residues. The study reverse transcribed the entire isolated RNA, so it sequenced expressed TCRB transcripts. This table comes from immunoSEQ multiplex PCR, and its TCRdb copy is limited to in-frame clones, with some not included. The sample holds roughly 70,000 clones, nearly 50% seen once. To note about this clone: Its matching antigen is unknown.

This receptor was taken from a man aged 25-45 years with type 1 diabetes. Sequenced material: central memory CD4+ T cells from blood. J is TRBJ2-7 and V is TRBV2; maybe TRBD2 (5 bases). The CDR3 is CASKSPGISYEQYF. DNA of the CDR3: TGTGCCAGCAAGTCCCCGGGGATCTCCTACGAGCAGTACTTC.